This is a list of T cell receptor beta chains from one sample in a study of cytomegalovirus exposure and HLA in healthy donors. Produced via immunoSEQ multiplex PCR; TCRdb's table is partial and in-frame only. The sample holds 150,000 to 200,000 clones, roughly nine tenths seen once. The source material was PBMCs. These receptors all come from a boy between 2 and 10 years old in good health and CMV-seronegative. Both conserved end residues are part of each CDR3. The order of the fields is V gene, clone size, J gene, D gene, CDR3 DNA, CDR3 protein. A D gene is named only where the DNA matches it firmly. Clone size is stated in some rows and not others, as once, few, many or a class when expanded.

v_gene: TRBV27; abundance: NA; j_gene: TRBJ2-2; d_gene: NA; CDR3nt: TGTGCCAGCAAAGGGAGGACAGGTATCGACACCGGGGAGCTGTTTTTT; CDR3aa: CASKGRTGIDTGELFF
v_gene: TRBV19; abundance: NA; j_gene: TRBJ1-1; d_gene: TRBD1; CDR3nt: TGTGCCAGTAGGCGGACAGGGTTGGAGACTGAAGCTTTCTTT; CDR3aa: CASRRTGLETEAFF
v_gene: TRBV5-1; abundance: NA; j_gene: TRBJ2-1; d_gene: TRBD2; CDR3nt: TGCGCCAGCAGCAGGACGGGACTAGCGGGGGGTGAGCAGTTCTTC; CDR3aa: CASSRTGLAGGEQFF
v_gene: TRBV6-1; abundance: NA; j_gene: TRBJ2-1; d_gene: TRBD2; CDR3nt: TGTGCCAGCAGTGAAGCGCTAGCGGGCTTTTACAATGAGCAGTTCTTC; CDR3aa: CASSEALAGFYNEQFF
v_gene: TRBV7-9; abundance: NA; j_gene: TRBJ2-1; d_gene: NA; CDR3nt: TGTGCCAGCAGCTTAGGGGGCACCTACAATGAGCAGTTCTTC; CDR3aa: CASSLGGTYNEQFF
v_gene: TRBV7-2; abundance: NA; j_gene: TRBJ2-6; d_gene: NA; CDR3nt: TGTGCCAGCAGCTTAGCGGGAGCCGCTGGGGCCAACGTCCTGACTTTC; CDR3aa: CASSLAGAAGANVLTF
v_gene: TRBV14; abundance: once; j_gene: TRBJ2-1; d_gene: TRBD1; CDR3nt: TGTGCCAGCAGCGTTTTTCCCACACCCCCGGGACAGGGTTATGAGCAGTTCTTC; CDR3aa: CASSVFPTPPGQGYEQFF
v_gene: TRBV11-2; abundance: once; j_gene: TRBJ2-4; d_gene: TRBD1; CDR3nt: TGTGCCAGCAGCTTAGGGGACAGGGGAGTTGACATTCAGTACTTC; CDR3aa: CASSLGDRGVDIQYF
v_gene: TRBV6-5; abundance: NA; j_gene: TRBJ1-4; d_gene: TRBD1; CDR3nt: TGTGCCAGCAAAAGGGGGCGTAATGAAAAACTGTTTTTT; CDR3aa: CASKRGRNEKLFF
v_gene: TRBV28; abundance: NA; j_gene: TRBJ2-1; d_gene: TRBD2; CDR3nt: TGTGCCAGCAGTTTGGGAGCGGGAGGGTCTTGGGATGAGCAGTTCTTC; CDR3aa: CASSLGAGGSWDEQFF
v_gene: TRBV19; abundance: NA; j_gene: TRBJ2-7; d_gene: NA; CDR3nt: TGTGCCAGTAGTATCGGGACGGAGGGTGGCTCCTACGAGCAGTACTTC; CDR3aa: CASSIGTEGGSYEQYF
v_gene: TRBV30; abundance: NA; j_gene: TRBJ1-1; d_gene: TRBD1; CDR3nt: TGTGCCTGCGGACAGGGAGGGGAGAACACTGAAGCTTTCTTT; CDR3aa: CACGQGGENTEAFF
v_gene: TRBV6-5; abundance: NA; j_gene: TRBJ2-3; d_gene: NA; CDR3nt: TGTGCCAGCAGTTACTCGACAGCCGATACGCAGTATTTT; CDR3aa: CASSYSTADTQYF
v_gene: TRBV5-4; abundance: NA; j_gene: TRBJ2-7; d_gene: NA; CDR3nt: TGTGCCAGCAGCTTAAGCCGGGACTTAAGCTCCTACGAGCAGTACTTC; CDR3aa: CASSLSRDLSSYEQYF
v_gene: TRBV27; abundance: NA; j_gene: TRBJ2-7; d_gene: NA; CDR3nt: TGTGCCAGCAGCAGGGATAACTACGAGCAGTACTTC; CDR3aa: CASSRDNYEQYF
v_gene: TRBV29-1; abundance: few; j_gene: TRBJ1-2; d_gene: TRBD1; CDR3nt: TGCAGCGTGGGGGGACAGGGGGCAGACTATGGCTACACCTTC; CDR3aa: CSVGGQGADYGYTF
v_gene: TRBV19; abundance: NA; j_gene: TRBJ1-6; d_gene: TRBD1; CDR3nt: TGTGCCAGTAGTATAGATTTGGGGACAGGGTATTCACCCCTCCACTTT; CDR3aa: CASSIDLGTGYSPLHF
v_gene: TRBV27; abundance: NA; j_gene: TRBJ2-3; d_gene: TRBD2; CDR3nt: TGTGCCAGCAGTCCCTGGACTAGCGGGAGTTCGATCACAGATACGCAGTATTTT; CDR3aa: CASSPWTSGSSITDTQYF
v_gene: TRBV4-1; abundance: NA; j_gene: TRBJ1-2; d_gene: NA; CDR3nt: TGCGCCAGCAGCCAAGAACCGATTCTACCGGCTAACTATGGCTACACCTTC; CDR3aa: CASSQEPILPANYGYTF
v_gene: TRBV28; abundance: NA; j_gene: TRBJ1-2; d_gene: NA; CDR3nt: TGTGCCAGCAGTCGAACAGGGTATGGCTACACCTTC; CDR3aa: CASSRTGYGYTF
v_gene: TRBV30; abundance: NA; j_gene: TRBJ1-3; d_gene: TRBD1; CDR3nt: TGTGCCTCACTCAGGCCGGGACAGGGGGTAAACTCTGGAAACACCATATATTTT; CDR3aa: CASLRPGQGVNSGNTIYF
v_gene: TRBV21-1; abundance: NA; j_gene: TRBJ2-3; d_gene: NA; CDR3nt: TGTGCCAGCAGCTGTGGGAGGCTCACAGATACGCAGTATTTT; CDR3aa: CASSCGRLTDTQYF
v_gene: TRBV11-2; abundance: NA; j_gene: TRBJ2-7; d_gene: TRBD1; CDR3nt: TGTGCCAGCAGCGCGTACAGGGGGTACGAGCAGTACTTC; CDR3aa: CASSAYRGYEQYF
v_gene: TRBV19; abundance: once; j_gene: TRBJ1-2; d_gene: TRBD1; CDR3nt: TGTGCCAGTAGCCGGACAGGGGCAACGGGAGCTGGCTACACCTTC; CDR3aa: CASSRTGATGAGYTF
v_gene: TRBV5-1; abundance: NA; j_gene: TRBJ1-1; d_gene: TRBD1; CDR3nt: TGCGCCAGCAGCAGCACAGGGGCGTCTGAAGCTTTCTTT; CDR3aa: CASSSTGASEAFF
v_gene: TRBV28; abundance: NA; j_gene: TRBJ1-2; d_gene: NA; CDR3nt: TGTGCCAGCAGTTTAGCAGGTTTGGGCTATGGCTACACCTTC; CDR3aa: CASSLAGLGYGYTF
v_gene: TRBV27; abundance: once; j_gene: TRBJ2-3; d_gene: NA; CDR3nt: TGTGCCAGCAGTTTCCGCGTTAGCACAGATACGCAGTATTTT; CDR3aa: CASSFRVSTDTQYF
v_gene: TRBV7-9; abundance: NA; j_gene: TRBJ2-4; d_gene: NA; CDR3nt: TGTGCCACCTTGACCCGGGGCATTCAGTACTTC; CDR3aa: CATLTRGIQYF
v_gene: TRBV10-1; abundance: NA; j_gene: TRBJ2-1; d_gene: NA; CDR3nt: TGCGCCAGCAGTGAGTCGGGGGGGCCGGGTTACAATGAGCAGTTCTTC; CDR3aa: CASSESGGPGYNEQFF
v_gene: TRBV27; abundance: NA; j_gene: TRBJ2-5; d_gene: NA; CDR3nt: TGTGCCAGCAGTTTATCAGGAGACGAGACCCAGTACTTC; CDR3aa: CASSLSGDETQYF
v_gene: TRBV27; abundance: NA; j_gene: TRBJ1-1; d_gene: NA; CDR3nt: TGTGCCAGCAGACCCGGCCAGTTAGGCGTCGGGATCACTGAAGCTTTCTTT; CDR3aa: CASRPGQLGVGITEAFF
v_gene: TRBV6-5; abundance: few; j_gene: TRBJ1-1; d_gene: NA; CDR3nt: TGTGCCAGCAGTTATTCGGGGGTGGGTCCCAACACTGAAGCTTTCTTT; CDR3aa: CASSYSGVGPNTEAFF